This passage covers 5 T cell receptor beta chains from one sample sequenced in a study of blood T cell repertoires in COVID-19. Method: immunoSEQ multiplex PCR; TCRdb's copy keeps in-frame clones and lacks some. The sample lists fewer than 85,000 clones, around four fifths occurring once. Sequenced input: peripheral blood. The source of these receptors is a man between 60 and 70 years old with acute or convalescent COVID-19.

This clone was recorded once. The CDR3 loop reads CASSLTQGPEAFF. DNA for the CDR3: TGTGCCAGCAGTTTGACTCAGGGTCCTGAAGCTTTCTTT. This chain connects TRBV28 to TRBJ1-1; tentatively, D is TRBD1 (5 bases). V gave up 3 bases and J gave up 6 bases, with 11 bases separating them. Germline CDR1 reads MDHEN; CDR2 reads SYDVKM. CDR3 size: 13 residues.

The J gene is TRBJ1-6, the V gene TRBV5-1; 7 bases line up with TRBD1. J lost 11 bases, V lost 0 bases, and 8 bases had no gene match. The CDR3 consists of 15 residues. Germline V lookup: CDR1 SGHRS, CDR2 YFSETQ. In nucleotides, the CDR3 is TGCGCCAGCAGCTTGGAGTCAGGGGGTAGGACACCCCTCCACTTT. It is translated as CASSLESGGRTPLHF.

The chain links TRBV24-1 to TRBJ2-1; 12 bases fit TRBD2. The germline gives CDR1 KGHDR, CDR2 SFDVKD. The CDR3 consists of 16 residues. Unmatched junction bases numbered 9, after V lost 5 bases and J lost 8 bases. CDR3 protein: CATSGPSGRAGDEQFF. The CDR3 DNA sequence: TGTGCCACCAGTGGCCCTAGCGGGAGGGCCGGAGATGAGCAGTTCTTC.

The chain joins TRBV19 to TRBJ1-2, with 10 bases matching TRBD1. This CDR3 has 17 residues. Germline V gene lookup returns CDR1 LNHDA and CDR2 SQIVND (reference sequence). Germline trimming cut 5 bases from V and 4 bases from J; bases unmatched to any gene: 13. CDR3 protein: CASSQGQGRGGSYGYTF. In nucleotides, the CDR3 is TGTGCCAGTAGTCAGGGACAGGGGAGAGGTGGAAGCTATGGCTACACCTTC.

In its sample, this clone was seen a few times. The chain couples TRBV24-1 to TRBJ2-2; D possibly corresponds to TRBD1 (6 bases). In germline, CDR1 is KGHDR, CDR2 SFDVKD. V lost 7 bases to trimming and J lost 2 bases, with 13 bases between them. The length of the CDR3 is 15 residues. CDR3 nucleotides: TGTGCCACCAGAGAGACAGGAGGAAACACCGGGGAGCTGTTTTTT. It specifies CATRETGGNTGELFF.